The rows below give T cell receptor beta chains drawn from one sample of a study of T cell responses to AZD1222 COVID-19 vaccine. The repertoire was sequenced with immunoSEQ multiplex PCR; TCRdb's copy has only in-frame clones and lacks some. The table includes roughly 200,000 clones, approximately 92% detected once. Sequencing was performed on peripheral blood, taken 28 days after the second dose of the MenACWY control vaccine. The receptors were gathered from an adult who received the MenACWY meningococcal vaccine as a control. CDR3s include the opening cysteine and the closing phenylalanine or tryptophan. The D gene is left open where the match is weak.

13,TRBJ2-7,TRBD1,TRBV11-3,CAAFRTGSDEQYF,TGTGCCGCCTTCCGGACAGGGAGCGACGAGCAGTACTTC
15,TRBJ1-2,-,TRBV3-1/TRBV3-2,CASSAPGGNNYGYTF,TGTGCCAGCAGTGCTCCCGGAGGAAATAACTATGGCTACACCTTC
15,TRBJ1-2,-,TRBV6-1,CASSEEPASNYGYTF,TGTGCCAGCAGTGAAGAGCCAGCTTCCAACTATGGCTACACCTTC
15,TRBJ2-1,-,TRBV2,CASSERGVPGNEQFF,TGTGCCAGCAGTGAGAGGGGGGTCCCGGGCAATGAGCAGTTCTTC
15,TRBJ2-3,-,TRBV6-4,CASSSGTGPTDTQYF,TGTGCCAGCAGTTCTGGGACTGGCCCCACAGATACGCAGTATTTT
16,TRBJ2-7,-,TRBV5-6,CASSLGGHFYSYEQYF,TGTGCCAGCAGCTTGGGGGGACACTTCTACTCCTACGAGCAGTACTTC
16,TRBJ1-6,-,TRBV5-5,CASSHISSSYNSPLHF,TGTGCCAGCAGCCATATTTCTAGCTCCTATAATTCACCCCTCCACTTT
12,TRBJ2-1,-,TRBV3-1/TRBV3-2,CASSQRRNEQFF,TGTGCCAGCAGCCAACGCCGCAATGAGCAGTTCTTC
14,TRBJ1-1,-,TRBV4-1,CASSQLTANTEAFF,TGCGCCAGCAGCCAACTCACCGCGAACACTGAAGCTTTCTTT
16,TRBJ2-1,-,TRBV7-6,CASSLAGPGTYNEQFF,TGTGCCAGCAGCTTAGCGGGCCCGGGAACCTACAATGAGCAGTTCTTC
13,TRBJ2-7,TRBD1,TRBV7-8,CASSRDRGYEQYF,TGTGCCAGCAGCCGGGACAGGGGTTACGAGCAGTACTTC
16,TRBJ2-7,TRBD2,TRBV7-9,CASSLIGTRGSYEQYF,TGTGCCAGCAGCTTAATCGGAACGCGGGGGTCCTACGAGCAGTACTTC
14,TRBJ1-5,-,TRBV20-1,CSASTGFGNQPQHF,TGCAGTGCTAGTACAGGCTTCGGCAATCAGCCCCAGCATTTT
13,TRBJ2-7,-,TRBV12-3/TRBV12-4,CASCSTGLYEQYF,TGTGCCAGCTGCAGTACAGGCCTCTACGAGCAGTACTTC